This TCR beta chain originates from a study of cytomegalovirus exposure and HLA in healthy donors. Primers: 60 Vbeta forward and 13 Jbeta reverse. The method was immunoSEQ multiplex PCR; TCRdb's version includes in-frame clones alone and lacks a portion of them. The sample holds over 150,000 clones; 70% to 80% are singletons and the top ten take under 3%. Findings of the study overall: Looking again later, the authors saw that most CMV-associated TCR beta chains seemed HLA-restricted.

As to this clone: Its antigen is currently unknown.

Trimming took 5 bases from V and 0 from J; bases not matched to a gene: 4. Germline V gene data show CDR1 as SGHRS and CDR2 as YFSETQ. The CDR3 consists of 14 residues. The chain combines TRBV5-1 with TRBJ2-5; TRBD1 agrees at 7 bases. Sequencing used PBMCs. The sequence was collected from a woman aged 30 to 39 in good health and CMV-seronegative. The CDR3 sequence is CASSPRGNQETQYF. CDR3 coding DNA: TGCGCCAGCAGTCCCAGGGGGAACCAAGAGACCCAGTACTTC.